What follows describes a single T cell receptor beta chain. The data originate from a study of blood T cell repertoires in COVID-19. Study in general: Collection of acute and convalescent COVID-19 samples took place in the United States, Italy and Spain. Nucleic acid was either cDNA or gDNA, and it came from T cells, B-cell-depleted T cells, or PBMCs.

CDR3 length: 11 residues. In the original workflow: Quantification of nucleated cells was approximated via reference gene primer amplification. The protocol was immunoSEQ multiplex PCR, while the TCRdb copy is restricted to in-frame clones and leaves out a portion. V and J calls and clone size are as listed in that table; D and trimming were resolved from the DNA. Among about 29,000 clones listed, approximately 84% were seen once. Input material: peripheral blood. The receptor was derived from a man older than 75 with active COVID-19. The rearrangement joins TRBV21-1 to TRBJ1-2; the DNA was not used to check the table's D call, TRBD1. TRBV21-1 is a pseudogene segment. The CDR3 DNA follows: TGTGCCAGCAGCCAGAACTATGGCTACACCTTC. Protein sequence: CASSQNYGYTF.